This T cell receptor beta chain was observed in a study of technical replicates of blood from a handful of donors. Clones were read by immunoSEQ multiplex PCR, and TCRdb kept only the in-frame ones, dropping some. The sample has tens of thousands of clones, around 95% seen once. V lost 0 bases, J lost 4 bases, and 3 bases stayed unmatched. The CDR3 totals 15 residues. Germline CDR1 and CDR2: MGHDK and SYGVNS. The V call is TRBV25-1, the J call TRBJ1-1, with 9 bases fitting TRBD1. This sequence was found in a human donor in good health. The sequenced material came from T cells isolated from PBMCs. Written as DNA, the CDR3 is TGTGCCAGCAGTGAATATAAGGGACAGGGCACTGAAGCTTTCTTT. It specifies CASSEYKGQGTEAFF.